This T cell receptor (beta chain) was observed in a study of regulatory T cells in long-lasting Graves disease. Time point meaning: newly diagnosed GD, antithyroid drugs for less than 3 months. There was RNA extracted from PBMCs, and the TCR library was made from it. This clonotype occurred many times. Arm-PCR of CDR3 regions and iRepertoire HTBI primers were the basis on which TCR beta libraries were built. TCRdb reanalysed the multiplex PCR reads using MiXCR and keeps one entry per CDR3 protein. The repertoire includes 250,000 to 400,000 distinct CDR3 sequences, under 20% of them detected once, and about 40% sits in the top ten. This TCR was sampled from a female donor with Graves disease. The sequenced sample was peripheral blood mononuclear cells (PBMCs), obtained at new diagnosis, from a patient treated with antithyroid drugs.

The DNA for the CDR3 is TGCGCCAGCGGTTCTGGACTACACAATGAGCAGTTCTTC. Translating it yields CASGSGLHNEQFF. V and J are TRBV5-1 and TRBJ2-1, with a weak D call TRBD2 (6 bases). Germline V gene lookup returns CDR1 SGHRS and CDR2 YFSETQ. The CDR3 is made up of 13 amino acids. V was clipped by 7 bases and J by 5 bases, with 13 bases between them. The whole variable domain, filled in from reference TRBV5-1 and TRBJ2-1, reads KAGVTQTPRYLIKTRGQQVTLSCSPISGHRSVSWYQQTPGQGLQFLFEYFSETQRNKGNFPGRFSGRQFSNSRSEMNVSTLELGDSALYLCASGSGLHNEQFFGPGTRLTVL.